The clone carrying this T cell receptor (beta chain) was picked up one time. Antigen unknown. The entry originates in a study of cytomegalovirus exposure and HLA in healthy donors. On the study more broadly: Sequencing of roughly 180 million T cells in an earlier analysis found more than 100 million unique TCR beta sequences.

The CDR3 loop spans 15 amino acids. V dropped 3 bases and J dropped 2; count of bases not matched to a gene: 7. Germline loops: CDR1 KGHSH, CDR2 LQKENI. Broader study findings: Later on, an analysis tied 15,000 to 20,000 TCR beta sequences to HLA alleles at 0.05 false discovery rate. V- and J-gene trimming of TCR beta was linked (in a later analysis) to a missense DCLRE1C variant.

Healthy bone marrow donors made up the donors. The primer mix had 60 Vbeta and 13 Jbeta primers. The assay was immunoSEQ multiplex PCR, and TCRdb's table has in-frame clones only and misses some. The data show around 210,000 clones, 82% seen once. The sequenced sample was PBMCs. The receptor's source is a woman in her thirties or forties in good health and CMV-seronegative. The V call is TRBV18, the J call TRBJ2-7; 7 bases line up with TRBD1. The CDR3 loop is CASSPQTGLTYEQYF. The CDR3, as DNA: TGTGCCAGCTCACCTCAGACAGGGCTGACCTACGAGCAGTACTTC.